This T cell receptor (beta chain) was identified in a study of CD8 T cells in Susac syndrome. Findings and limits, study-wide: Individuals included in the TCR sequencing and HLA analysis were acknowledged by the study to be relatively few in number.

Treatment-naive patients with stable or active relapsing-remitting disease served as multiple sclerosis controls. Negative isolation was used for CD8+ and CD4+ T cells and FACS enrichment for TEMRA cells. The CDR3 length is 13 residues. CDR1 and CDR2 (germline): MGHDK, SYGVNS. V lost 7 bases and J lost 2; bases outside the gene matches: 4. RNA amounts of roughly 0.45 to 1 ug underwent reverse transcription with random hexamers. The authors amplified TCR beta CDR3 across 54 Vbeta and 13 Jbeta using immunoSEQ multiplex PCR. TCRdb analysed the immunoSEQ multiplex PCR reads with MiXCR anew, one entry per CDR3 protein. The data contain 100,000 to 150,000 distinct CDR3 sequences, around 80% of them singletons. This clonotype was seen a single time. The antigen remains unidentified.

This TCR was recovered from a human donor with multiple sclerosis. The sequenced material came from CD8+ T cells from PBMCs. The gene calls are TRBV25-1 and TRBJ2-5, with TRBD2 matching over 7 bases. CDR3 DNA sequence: TGTGCCAGCAAAGGCGGGGGACAAGAGACCCAGTACTTC. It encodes CASKGGGQETQYF. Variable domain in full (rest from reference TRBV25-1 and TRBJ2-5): EADIYQTPRYLVIGTGKKITLECSQTMGHDKMYWYQQDPGMELHLIHYSYGVNSTEKGDLSSESTVSRIRTEHFPLTLESARPSHTSQYLCASKGGGQETQYFGPGTRLLVL.